This T cell receptor beta chain comes out of a study of blood T cell repertoires in COVID-19. Looking at the study overall: From the United States, Italy and Spain came samples of acute and convalescent COVID-19. Sources were T cells, B-cell-depleted T cells, or PBMCs; the material itself was cDNA or gDNA.

This clone was detected only once. Original data processing: Amplification from reference gene primers served as the basis for estimated nucleated cell counts. Repertoires were generated with immunoSEQ multiplex PCR, while TCRdb's copy carries only in-frame clones and drops some. Clone size and the V and J calls come from that table; the DNA yielded D and trimming. This repertoire shows about 120,000 clones, roughly nine tenths found once; its top ten account for around 30%. J gave up 5 bases and V 4 bases, and 7 bases lay outside the gene matches. CDR3 length: 16 residues. Germline CDR1 reads SGHRS; CDR2 reads YFSETQ.

The TCR was taken from a man between 65 and 85 years old with active or convalescent COVID-19. The rearrangement links TRBV5-1 to TRBJ2-1; 12 nucleotides line up with TRBD2. The specimen sequenced was peripheral blood. In DNA, the CDR3 is TGCGCCAGCAGCCCACGACTAGCGGGAGCCAACAATGAGCAGTTCTTC. As protein: CASSPRLAGANNEQFF.